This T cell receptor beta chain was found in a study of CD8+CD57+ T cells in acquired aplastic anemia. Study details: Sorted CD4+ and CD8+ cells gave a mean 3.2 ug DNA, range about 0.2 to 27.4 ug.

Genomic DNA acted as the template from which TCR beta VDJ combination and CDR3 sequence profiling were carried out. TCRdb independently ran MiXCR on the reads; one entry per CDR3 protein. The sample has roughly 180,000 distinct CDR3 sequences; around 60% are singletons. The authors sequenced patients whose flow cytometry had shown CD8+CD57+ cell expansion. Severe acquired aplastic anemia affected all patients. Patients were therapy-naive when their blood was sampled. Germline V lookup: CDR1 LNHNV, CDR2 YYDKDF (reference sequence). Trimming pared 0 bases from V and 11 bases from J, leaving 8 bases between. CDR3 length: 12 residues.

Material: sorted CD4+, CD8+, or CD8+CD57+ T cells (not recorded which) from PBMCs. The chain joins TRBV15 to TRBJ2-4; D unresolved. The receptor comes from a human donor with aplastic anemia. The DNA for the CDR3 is TGTGCCACCAGCAGAGATCCCCCAGTTCAGTACTTC. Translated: CATSRDPPVQYF.